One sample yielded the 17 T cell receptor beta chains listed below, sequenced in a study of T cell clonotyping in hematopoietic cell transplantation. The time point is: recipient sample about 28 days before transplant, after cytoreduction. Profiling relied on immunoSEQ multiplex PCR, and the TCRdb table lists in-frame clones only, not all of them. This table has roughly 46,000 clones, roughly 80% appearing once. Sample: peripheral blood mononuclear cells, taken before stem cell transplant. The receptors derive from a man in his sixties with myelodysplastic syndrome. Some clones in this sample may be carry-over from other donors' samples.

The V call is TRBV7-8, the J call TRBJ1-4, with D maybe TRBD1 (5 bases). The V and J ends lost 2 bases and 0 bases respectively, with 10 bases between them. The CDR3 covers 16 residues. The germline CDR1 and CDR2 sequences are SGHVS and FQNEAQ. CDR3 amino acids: CASSLNRGATNEKLFF. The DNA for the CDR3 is TGTGCCAGCAGCTTAAATAGAGGGGCAACTAATGAAAAACTGTTTTTT.

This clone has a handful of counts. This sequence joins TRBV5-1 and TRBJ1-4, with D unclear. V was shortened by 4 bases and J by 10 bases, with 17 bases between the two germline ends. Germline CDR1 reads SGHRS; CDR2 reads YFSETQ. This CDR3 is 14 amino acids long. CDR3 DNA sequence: TGCGCCAGCAGCCCGGGGTCCACCCAAGGAAAACTGTTTTTT. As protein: CASSPGSTQGKLFF.

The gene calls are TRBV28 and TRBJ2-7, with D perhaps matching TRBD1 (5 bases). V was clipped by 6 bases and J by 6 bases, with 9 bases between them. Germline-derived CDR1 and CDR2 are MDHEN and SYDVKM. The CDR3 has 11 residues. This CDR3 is CASRGRGEQYF. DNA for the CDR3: TGTGCCAGCAGGGGTAGGGGCGAGCAGTACTTC. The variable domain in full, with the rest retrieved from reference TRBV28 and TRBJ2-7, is DVKVTQSSRYLVKRTGEKVFLECVQDMDHENMFWYRQDPGLGLRLIYFSYDVKMKEKGDIPEGYSVSREKKERFSLILESASTNQTSMYLCASRGRGEQYFGPGTRLTVT.

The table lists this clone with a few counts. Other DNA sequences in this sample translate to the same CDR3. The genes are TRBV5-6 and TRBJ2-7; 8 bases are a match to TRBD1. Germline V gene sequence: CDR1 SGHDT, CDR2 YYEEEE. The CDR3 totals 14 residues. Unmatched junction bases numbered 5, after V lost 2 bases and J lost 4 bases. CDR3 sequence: CASSFGQGRYEQYF. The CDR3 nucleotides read TGTGCCAGCAGCTTTGGACAGGGAAGGTACGAGCAGTACTTC. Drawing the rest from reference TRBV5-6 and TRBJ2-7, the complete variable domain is DAGVTQSPTHLIKTRGQQVTLRCSPKSGHDTVSWYQQALGQGPQFIFQYYEEEERQRGNFPDRFSGHQFPNYSSELNVNALLLGDSALYLCASSFGQGRYEQYFGPGTRLTVT.

Here the CDR3 DNA reads TGTGCCAGCAGTGGACCGGAGAAGAATAAACTGTTTTTT. Protein: CASSGPEKNKLFF. The V call is TRBV6-5, the J call TRBJ2-2; D gene uncertain. Trimming left V 5 bases short and J 14 bases short, with 18 bases between. The germline CDR1 and CDR2 sequences are MNHEY and SVGAGI. The CDR3 is 13 amino acids.

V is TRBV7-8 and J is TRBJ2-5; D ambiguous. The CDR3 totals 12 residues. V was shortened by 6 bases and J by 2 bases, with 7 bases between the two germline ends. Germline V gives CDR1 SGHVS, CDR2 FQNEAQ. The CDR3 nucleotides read TGTGCCAGCAGTCAAAAGCAAGAGACCCAGTACTTC. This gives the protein CASSQKQETQYF.

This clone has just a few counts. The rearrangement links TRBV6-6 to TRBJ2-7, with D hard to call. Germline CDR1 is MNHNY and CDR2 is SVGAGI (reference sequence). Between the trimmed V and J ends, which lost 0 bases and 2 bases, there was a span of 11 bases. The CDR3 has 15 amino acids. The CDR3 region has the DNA TGTGCCAGCAGTTACTCGTCCAGTAGCCCCTACGAGCAGTACTTC. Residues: CASSYSSSSPYEQYF.

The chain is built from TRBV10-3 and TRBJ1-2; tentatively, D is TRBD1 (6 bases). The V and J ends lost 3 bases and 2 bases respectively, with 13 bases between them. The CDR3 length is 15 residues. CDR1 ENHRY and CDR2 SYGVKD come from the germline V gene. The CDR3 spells CAISDRRDTNYGYTF. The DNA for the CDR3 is TGTGCCATCAGTGACCGCCGGGACACAAACTATGGCTACACCTTC.

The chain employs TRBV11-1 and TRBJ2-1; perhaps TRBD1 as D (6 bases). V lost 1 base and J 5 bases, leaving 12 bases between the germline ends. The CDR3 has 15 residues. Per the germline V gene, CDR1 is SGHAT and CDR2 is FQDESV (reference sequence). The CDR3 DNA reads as TGTGCCAGCAGCTTAGTCAGGGGTACCAACAATGAGCAGTTCTTC. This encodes CASSLVRGTNNEQFF.

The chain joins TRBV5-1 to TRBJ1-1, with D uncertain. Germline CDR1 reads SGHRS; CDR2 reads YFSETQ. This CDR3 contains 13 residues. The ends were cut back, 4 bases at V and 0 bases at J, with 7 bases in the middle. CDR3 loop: CASSQGLNTEAFF. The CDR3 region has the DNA TGCGCCAGCAGCCAAGGCCTGAACACTGAAGCTTTCTTT. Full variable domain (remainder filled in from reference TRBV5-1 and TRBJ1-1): KAGVTQTPRYLIKTRGQQVTLSCSPISGHRSVSWYQQTPGQGLQFLFEYFSETQRNKGNFPGRFSGRQFSNSRSEMNVSTLELGDSALYLCASSQGLNTEAFFGQGTRLTVV.

CDR3 protein: CASSYRTTRNSPLHF. CDR3 bases: TGTGCCAGCAGTTACCGTACAACGAGGAATTCACCCCTCCACTTT. The genes are TRBV6-5 and TRBJ1-6; D is ambiguous. V lost 2 bases and J lost 7, with 12 bases in between. This CDR3 has 15 amino acids. Germline V gives CDR1 MNHEY, CDR2 SVGAGI.

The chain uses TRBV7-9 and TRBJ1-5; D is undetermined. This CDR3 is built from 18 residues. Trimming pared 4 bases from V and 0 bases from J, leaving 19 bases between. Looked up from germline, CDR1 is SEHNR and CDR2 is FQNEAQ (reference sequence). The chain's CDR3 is CASSSPGTSAYSNQPQHF. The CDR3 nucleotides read TGTGCCAGCAGCTCCCCGGGAACCTCCGCGTATAGCAATCAGCCCCAGCATTTT.

This CDR3 reads CASRRGSSYNEQFF. The CDR3 DNA follows: TGTGCCAGTCGCCGCGGGAGCTCCTACAATGAGCAGTTCTTC. V gene TRBV19 combines with J gene TRBJ2-1; 7 bases are shared with TRBD2. The junction had 4 bases not matched to a gene; V was cut back by 8 bases and J by 0 bases. Germline-derived CDR1 and CDR2 are LNHDA and SQIVND (reference sequence). The CDR3 extends over 14 amino acids.

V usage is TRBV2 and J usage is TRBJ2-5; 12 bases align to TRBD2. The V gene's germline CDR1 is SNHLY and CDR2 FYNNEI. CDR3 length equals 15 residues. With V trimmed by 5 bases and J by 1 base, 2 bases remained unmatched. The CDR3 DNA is TGTGCCAGCAGTACACTAGCGGGGGGCCAAGAGACCCAGTACTTC. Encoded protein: CASSTLAGGQETQYF.

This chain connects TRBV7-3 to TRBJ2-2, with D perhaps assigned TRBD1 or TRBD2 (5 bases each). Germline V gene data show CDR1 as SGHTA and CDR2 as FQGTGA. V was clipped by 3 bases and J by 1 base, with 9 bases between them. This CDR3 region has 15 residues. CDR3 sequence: CASSFGTVNTGELFF. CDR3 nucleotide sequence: TGTGCCAGCAGCTTTGGGACGGTGAACACCGGGGAGCTGTTTTTT.

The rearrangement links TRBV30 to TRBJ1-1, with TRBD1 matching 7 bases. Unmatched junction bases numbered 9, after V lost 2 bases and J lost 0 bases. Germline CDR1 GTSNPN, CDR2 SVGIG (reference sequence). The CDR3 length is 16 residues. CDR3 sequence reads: CAWSKGTATMNTEAFF. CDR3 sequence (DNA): TGTGCCTGGAGTAAGGGGACAGCGACAATGAACACTGAAGCTTTCTTT.

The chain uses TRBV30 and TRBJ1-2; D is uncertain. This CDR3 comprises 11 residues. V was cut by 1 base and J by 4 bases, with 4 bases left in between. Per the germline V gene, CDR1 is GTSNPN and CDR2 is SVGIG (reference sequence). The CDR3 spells CAWSAGYGYTF. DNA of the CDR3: TGTGCCTGGAGTGCTGGCTATGGCTACACCTTC.